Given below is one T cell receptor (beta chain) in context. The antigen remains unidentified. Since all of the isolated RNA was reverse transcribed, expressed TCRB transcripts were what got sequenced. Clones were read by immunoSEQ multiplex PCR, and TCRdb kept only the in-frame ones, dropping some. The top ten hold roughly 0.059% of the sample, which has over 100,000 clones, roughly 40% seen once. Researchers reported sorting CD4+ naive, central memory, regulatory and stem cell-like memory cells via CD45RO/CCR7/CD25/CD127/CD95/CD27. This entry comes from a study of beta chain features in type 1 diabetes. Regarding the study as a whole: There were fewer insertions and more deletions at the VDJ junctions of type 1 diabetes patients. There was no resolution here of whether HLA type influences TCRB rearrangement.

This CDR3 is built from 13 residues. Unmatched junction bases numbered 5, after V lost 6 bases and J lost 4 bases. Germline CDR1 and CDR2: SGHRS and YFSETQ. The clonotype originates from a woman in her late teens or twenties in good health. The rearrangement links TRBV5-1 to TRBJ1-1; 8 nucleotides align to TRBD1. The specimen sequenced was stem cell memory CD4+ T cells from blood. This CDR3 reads CASIGQGGTEAFF. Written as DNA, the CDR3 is TGCGCCAGCATAGGACAGGGAGGCACTGAAGCTTTCTTT.